This T cell receptor beta chain was sequenced in a study of blood T cell repertoires in COVID-19. Study-level information: Researchers got acute and convalescent COVID-19 samples from the United States, Italy and Spain. In each case, the material was cDNA or gDNA derived from T cells, B-cell-depleted T cells, or PBMCs.

As processed by the authors: Using reference gene primer amplification, nucleated cell counts were estimated. Using immunoSEQ multiplex PCR, the repertoire was profiled, and TCRdb retains in-frame clones only, with some absent. V, J and clone size derive from that table, while D and trimming were established from the DNA sequence. Found here are roughly 14,000 clones, about 90% of them singletons; the top ten hold around 8.1%. The sample was peripheral blood. This receptor was taken from a human donor in a cohort sampled during active COVID-19.

The CDR3 here is CASSLLAGGAHETYEQYF. CDR3 nucleotides: TGCGCCAGCAGCTTACTAGCGGGGGGCGCCCACGAGACCTACGAGCAGTACTTC. V is TRBV5-1 and J is TRBJ2-7, with 12 bases lining up with TRBD2. This CDR3 is 18 amino acids long. The V and J ends lost 2 bases and 2 bases, in that order; junction bases with no gene match: 11. From germline, CDR1 is SGHRS and CDR2 YFSETQ.